In its sample, the clone carrying this TCR beta chain is medium-sized. V was trimmed by 7 bases and J by 1 base, leaving 4 bases between them. From germline, CDR1 is SQVTM and CDR2 ANQGSEA. This CDR3 contains 10 residues. The library labeled individual cDNA molecules by adding unique molecular identifiers to them. MiXCR, run by TCRdb on the RACE reads, gives a single entry per CDR3 protein. Here the sample spans fewer than 60,000 distinct CDR3 sequences, 8% to 9.5% being singletons. Regarding time point: patch test 1, 2 weeks after DPC sensitization. The treatment here: therapeutic diphenylcyclopropenone sensitization with weekly scalp DPC. These data come from a study of human T cells and chemical hapten exposure.

The sequence came from a woman between 45 and 65 years old with alopecia areata. Some clones in this sample may be carry-over from other donors' samples. This specimen consisted of whole blood, obtained in connection with sensitization to the hapten diphenylcyclopropenone (DPC). This chain links TRBV29-1 with TRBJ1-1; D not resolved. The CDR3 is CSERNTEAFF. The DNA of the CDR3 is TGCAGCGAAAGGAACACTGAAGCTTTCTTT.